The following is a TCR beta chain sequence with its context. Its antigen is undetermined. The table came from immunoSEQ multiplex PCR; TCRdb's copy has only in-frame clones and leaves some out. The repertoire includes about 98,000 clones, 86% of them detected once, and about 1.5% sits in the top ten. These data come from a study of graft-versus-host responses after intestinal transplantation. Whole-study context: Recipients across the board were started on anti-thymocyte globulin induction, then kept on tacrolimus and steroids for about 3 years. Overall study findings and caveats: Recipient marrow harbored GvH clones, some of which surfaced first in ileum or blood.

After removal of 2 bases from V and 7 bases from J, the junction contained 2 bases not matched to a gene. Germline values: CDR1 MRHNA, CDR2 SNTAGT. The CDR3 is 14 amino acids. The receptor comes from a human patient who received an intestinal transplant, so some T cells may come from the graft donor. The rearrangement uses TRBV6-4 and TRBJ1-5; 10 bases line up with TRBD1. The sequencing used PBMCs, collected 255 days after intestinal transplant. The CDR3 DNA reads TGTGCCAGCAGTGACGGACAGGGGGGACAGCCCCAGCATTTT. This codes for CASSDGQGGQPQHF.